These T cell receptor beta chains were read from a single sample in a study of early T cells in non-severe SARS-CoV-2 infection. Using its own MiXCR run on the 5' RACE reads, TCRdb lists one record per CDR3 protein. In the table there are roughly 83,000 distinct CDR3 sequences, approximately 12% of which are singletons. The starting material was whole blood, obtained at baseline. The receptors here all came from an adult who was a healthcare worker with PCR-confirmed SARS-CoV-2 infection or an uninfected control (not recorded which). The CDR3 runs from the conserved cysteine through the conserved F or W. Fields, in order: J gene, CDR3 length, clone size, V gene, D gene, CDR3 DNA, CDR3 protein. The D gene is left open where the match is weak. Clone size is not always given. Where it is, it says once, few, many or a class for expanded clones.

j_gene: TRBJ2-7; len: 15; abundance: many; v_gene: TRBV11-2; d_gene: NA; CDR3nt: TGTGCCAGCAGCGCCAACATGCCGGCTATCTACGAGCAGTACTTC; CDR3aa: CASSANMPAIYEQYF
j_gene: TRBJ2-1; len: 12; abundance: few; v_gene: TRBV11-2; d_gene: NA; CDR3nt: TGTGCCAGCAGCTTATACGCGGGTGAGCAGTTCTTC; CDR3aa: CASSLYAGEQFF
j_gene: TRBJ1-1; len: 14; abundance: NA; v_gene: TRBV19; d_gene: NA; CDR3nt: TGTGCCAGTGTGGACCCTGGGGGTGACACTGAAGCTTTCTTT; CDR3aa: CASVDPGGDTEAFF
j_gene: TRBJ2-7; len: 14; abundance: few; v_gene: TRBV7-9; d_gene: NA; CDR3nt: TGTGCCAGCAGCTTAGCGGGGGAAGCCTACGAGCAGTACTTC; CDR3aa: CASSLAGEAYEQYF
j_gene: TRBJ2-1; len: 17; abundance: few; v_gene: TRBV3-1; d_gene: TRBD2; CDR3nt: TGTGCCAGCAGCCAAATCCCGAGCGGGAGATCCAACAATGAGCAGTTCTTC; CDR3aa: CASSQIPSGRSNNEQFF
j_gene: TRBJ1-1; len: 13; abundance: few; v_gene: TRBV11-2; d_gene: NA; CDR3nt: TGTGCCAGCAGCGGCTGGGGGAAGGATGAAGCTTTCTTT; CDR3aa: CASSGWGKDEAFF
j_gene: TRBJ1-1; len: 14; abundance: few; v_gene: TRBV5-5; d_gene: NA; CDR3nt: TGTGCCAGCAGCTTTAACGATATGAACACTGAAGCTTTCTTT; CDR3aa: CASSFNDMNTEAFF
j_gene: TRBJ2-3; len: 18; abundance: few; v_gene: TRBV7-3; d_gene: TRBD2; CDR3nt: TGTGCCAGCAGCTCACCCGGGACTAGCGGACCTAGCACAGATACGCAGTATTTT; CDR3aa: CASSSPGTSGPSTDTQYF
j_gene: TRBJ1-3; len: 16; abundance: NA; v_gene: TRBV6-5; d_gene: NA; CDR3nt: TGTGCCAGCAGTTTACTTACCACAGGACCCGGAAACACCATATATTTT; CDR3aa: CASSLLTTGPGNTIYF
j_gene: TRBJ2-3; len: 12; abundance: few; v_gene: TRBV28; d_gene: TRBD1; CDR3nt: TGTGCCAGCAGCTCCGGGACAGTTACGCAGTATTTT; CDR3aa: CASSSGTVTQYF
j_gene: TRBJ2-1; len: 17; abundance: few; v_gene: TRBV20-1; d_gene: NA; CDR3nt: TGCAGTGCTAGAGTGGGGGGGGCAGGAGAATCCTACAATGAGCAGTTCTTC; CDR3aa: CSARVGGAGESYNEQFF
j_gene: TRBJ2-1; len: 14; abundance: NA; v_gene: TRBV3-1; d_gene: NA; CDR3nt: TGTGCCAGCAGCCAAGATTCCTGGCTGAATGAGCAGTTCTTC; CDR3aa: CASSQDSWLNEQFF
j_gene: TRBJ2-3; len: 15; abundance: NA; v_gene: TRBV29-1; d_gene: NA; CDR3nt: TGCAGCGTTGGACGTGGCGGAGGTAGCACAGATACGCAGTATTTT; CDR3aa: CSVGRGGGSTDTQYF
j_gene: TRBJ2-3; len: 16; abundance: once; v_gene: TRBV10-3; d_gene: TRBD2; CDR3nt: TGTGCCATCAGCCTTTGGAGCGGGGCTGGCACAGATACGCAGTATTTT; CDR3aa: CAISLWSGAGTDTQYF
j_gene: TRBJ2-1; len: 15; abundance: few; v_gene: TRBV24-1; d_gene: NA; CDR3nt: TGTGCCACCAGTGATCGTGGGCTAGCCAAAGATGAGCAGTTCTTC; CDR3aa: CATSDRGLAKDEQFF
j_gene: TRBJ2-5; len: 15; abundance: NA; v_gene: TRBV20-1; d_gene: TRBD2; CDR3nt: TGCAGTGCATCAAGGGCTAGCGGGAACACGGAGACCCAGTACTTC; CDR3aa: CSASRASGNTETQYF
j_gene: TRBJ2-5; len: 15; abundance: NA; v_gene: TRBV7-8; d_gene: NA; CDR3nt: TGTGCCAGCAGGAGAGTGGGGTCTACGGGGGAGACCCAGTACTTC; CDR3aa: CASRRVGSTGETQYF
j_gene: TRBJ2-1; len: 12; abundance: NA; v_gene: TRBV29-1; d_gene: NA; CDR3nt: TGCAGCGTTGATAGATCGACGGACGAGCAGTTCTTC; CDR3aa: CSVDRSTDEQFF
j_gene: TRBJ1-1; len: 13; abundance: many; v_gene: TRBV6-1; d_gene: NA; CDR3nt: TGTGCCAGCGGTAGACAGGTTTACACTGAAGCTTTCTTT; CDR3aa: CASGRQVYTEAFF
j_gene: TRBJ2-7; len: 15; abundance: NA; v_gene: TRBV7-9; d_gene: TRBD1; CDR3nt: TGTGCCAGCAGCTTACACGCAGGGGGCCCCTACGAGCAGTACTTC; CDR3aa: CASSLHAGGPYEQYF
j_gene: TRBJ2-3; len: 15; abundance: few; v_gene: TRBV5-1; d_gene: TRBD1; CDR3nt: TGCGCCAGCAGCCCGGGACAGGGCCACACAGATACGCAGTATTTT; CDR3aa: CASSPGQGHTDTQYF
j_gene: TRBJ2-3; len: 19; abundance: few; v_gene: TRBV12-5; d_gene: TRBD2; CDR3nt: TGTGCTAGTGGTTTGGTGCCCGCCCTAGCGGGAGAGGCGACAGATACGCAGTATTTT; CDR3aa: CASGLVPALAGEATDTQYF
j_gene: TRBJ2-5; len: 17; abundance: NA; v_gene: TRBV4-1; d_gene: TRBD1; CDR3nt: TGCGCCAGCAGCCAAGGGCCGGGACAGAGGTTTGGAAAGACCCAGTACTTC; CDR3aa: CASSQGPGQRFGKTQYF
j_gene: TRBJ2-7; len: 13; abundance: NA; v_gene: TRBV19; d_gene: TRBD1; CDR3nt: TGTGCCAGTAGCCGGGACAGCTACTACGAGCAGTACTTC; CDR3aa: CASSRDSYYEQYF
j_gene: TRBJ2-5; len: 16; abundance: once; v_gene: TRBV27; d_gene: TRBD2; CDR3nt: TGTGCCAGCAGTTCCCCCCAGCTAGCGGGACAAGAGACCCAGTACTTC; CDR3aa: CASSSPQLAGQETQYF
j_gene: TRBJ2-3; len: 15; abundance: NA; v_gene: TRBV11-2; d_gene: NA; CDR3nt: TGTGCCAGCAGCTTAGGCCGACAAAAGCAAGATACGCAGTATTTT; CDR3aa: CASSLGRQKQDTQYF
j_gene: TRBJ2-3; len: 15; abundance: few; v_gene: TRBV20-1; d_gene: NA; CDR3nt: TGCAGTGCTAGAAAAACGGGAGTTCGGGCAGATACGCAGTATTTT; CDR3aa: CSARKTGVRADTQYF
j_gene: TRBJ2-2; len: 17; abundance: few; v_gene: TRBV28; d_gene: NA; CDR3nt: TGTGCCAGCAGCCCAATCCAGGGCCCCTCGAACACCGGGGAGCTGTTTTTT; CDR3aa: CASSPIQGPSNTGELFF
j_gene: TRBJ2-7; len: 14; abundance: many; v_gene: TRBV7-9; d_gene: NA; CDR3nt: TGTGCCAGCAGCTTTCCAGGGGCCGTCTACGAGCAGTACTTC; CDR3aa: CASSFPGAVYEQYF
j_gene: TRBJ1-3; len: 16; abundance: few; v_gene: TRBV12-3/TRBV12-4; d_gene: NA; CDR3nt: TGTGCCAGCAGTTTAGGTCAAAGGGGGTCGGGAAACACCATATATTTT; CDR3aa: CASSLGQRGSGNTIYF